This TCR beta chain was found in a study of T-cell memory formation after mild COVID-19. The CDR3 covers 17 residues. V was cut by 3 bases and J by 0 bases, with 16 bases left in between. MiXCR, applied by TCRdb to the 5' RACE reads, yields one record per CDR3 protein. The sample has 45,000 to 55,000 distinct CDR3 sequences, over 8.5% seen once; the top ten hold over 9.5%. This chain connects TRBV12-3 or TRBV12-4 to TRBJ2-3, with D perhaps TRBD1 (5 bases). Sequenced input: PBMCs or a T cell subset sorted from them (not recorded which). This TCR was sampled from an adult woman who had mild COVID-19 (a few samples of this study predate the infection). Cell type and time point are not known. CDR3 coding DNA: TGTGCCAGCAGTTTTCAGGGTTCCACCTCTAGCACAGATACGCAGTATTTT. It codes for CASSFQGSTSSTDTQYF.